This T cell receptor (beta chain) derives from a study of shared clonotypes between healthy human individuals. Notes on the study in general: Compared with memory subsets, naive subsets generally had larger estimated richness. The donor pool, a small one, limited the genetic and exposure-history diversity represented.

The genomic DNA of each subset was split evenly across several immunoSEQ plates. TCRdb's table, derived via immunoSEQ multiplex PCR, lists solely in-frame clones and lacks some. Of roughly 1,600,000 clones listed, about 98.5% are singletons. Worth noting for this clone: Its target is not known.

CDR3 size: 14 residues. CDR1 and CDR2 from the germline V gene are SGHNT and YYREEE (reference sequence). J lost 5 bases, V lost 4 bases, and 3 bases had no gene match. The genes are TRBV5-4 and TRBJ2-7; TRBD2 agrees at 13 bases. The TCR sequence derives from a man aged 25 to 40 in good health. Sequenced: naive CD4+ T cells sorted from blood. The subset was: CD45RA+ positively selected. CDR3 DNA: TGTGCCAGCAGCCGGACTAGCGGGAGCCACGAGCAGTACTTC. Encoded protein: CASSRTSGSHEQYF.